These 11 T cell receptor beta chains originate from one sample sequenced in a study of shared clonotypes between healthy human individuals. Naivety among CD8 cells was defined by CD45RO negativity and positive CCR7 selection, thereby excluding terminally differentiated effector memory CD45RA+ cells. The assay was immunoSEQ multiplex PCR, and TCRdb's table has in-frame clones only and misses some. This repertoire shows more than 2 million clones, about 95% found once; its top ten account for about 1.1%. Sample: naive CD8+ T cells sorted from blood. The receptor set was obtained from a young man in good health.

The V and J genes are TRBV10-1 and TRBJ2-3; TRBD2 aligns across 12 bases. CDR3 length: 16 residues. Germline V gene lookup returns CDR1 WNHNN and CDR2 SYGVQD (reference sequence). V lost 0 bases to trimming and J lost 9 bases; unmatched junction nucleotides: 7. Written as DNA, the CDR3 is TGCGCCAGCAGTGAGTCTTGGCCTAGCGGGAGGGGGACGCAGTATTTT. Translating gives CASSESWPSGRGTQYF.

V and J are TRBV7-9 and TRBJ2-7; 9 bases are shared with TRBD1. After removal of 2 bases from V and 2 bases from J, the junction contained 7 bases not matched to a gene. Germline values: CDR1 SEHNR, CDR2 FQNEAQ (reference sequence). The CDR3 has 16 residues. The CDR3 DNA reads as TGTGCCAGCAGCTTATCACCGGGACAGGGCCCCTACGAGCAGTACTTC. Protein product: CASSLSPGQGPYEQYF.

CDR3 DNA: TGTGCCAGCAGCCAAGATAGGGGGCGGTACACTGAAGCTTTCTTT. Protein product: CASSQDRGRYTEAFF. The chain links TRBV14 to TRBJ1-1; 7 bases fit TRBD1. Germline V lookup: CDR1 SGHDN, CDR2 FVKESK. The CDR3 runs 15 residues. Losses at the gene ends were 0 bases for V and 3 bases for J; bases not matched to a gene: 4.

The chain uses TRBV27 and TRBJ2-1, with a tentative D call TRBD2 (7 bases). The CDR3 consists of 15 residues. Trimming removed 0 bases from V and 6 bases from J, with 12 bases in between. Germline assignment: CDR1 MNHEY and CDR2 SMNVEV (reference sequence). The chain's CDR3 is CASSLSTGGPNEQFF. The CDR3 bases are TGTGCCAGCAGTTTATCTACCGGGGGGCCCAATGAGCAGTTCTTC.

J is TRBJ1-3 and V is TRBV29-1; D gene uncertain. Germline loops: CDR1 SQVTM, CDR2 ANQGSEA. The CDR3 sequence is 14 residues long. Trimming took 6 bases from V and 0 from J, leaving 12 bases between them. The CDR3 region is CSVSSVGSGNTIYF. In DNA, the CDR3 is TGCAGCGTGAGCTCCGTCGGCTCTGGAAACACCATATATTTT.

This chain joins TRBV7-9 and TRBJ1-1; D gene uncertain. Trimming left V 7 bases short and J 8 bases short, with 17 bases between. The CDR3 length is 13 residues. From germline, CDR1 is SEHNR and CDR2 FQNEAQ (reference sequence). The CDR3 DNA reads TGTGCCAGCACCTATCCAGGTTCCTTGGAAGCTTTCTTT. It yields the protein CASTYPGSLEAFF.

The V gene is TRBV27, the J gene TRBJ2-7; a weak D match, TRBD2 (7 bases). The germline V gene encodes CDR1 MNHEY and CDR2 SMNVEV (reference sequence). The CDR3 is made up of 12 amino acids. V was pared by 7 bases and J by 2 bases, with 9 bases between. CDR3 region: CASKGGPYEQYF. The CDR3 DNA is TGTGCCAGCAAGGGGGGGCCCTACGAGCAGTACTTC.

This sequence joins TRBV19 and TRBJ2-5; a possible D gene is TRBD2 (5 bases). Per germline, CDR1 LNHDA and CDR2 SQIVND (reference sequence). This CDR3 is 13 amino acids long. Trimming left V 6 bases short and J 3 bases short, with 11 bases between. The CDR3 DNA reads TGTGCCAGTAGCCATGACGGGGAAGAGACCCAGTACTTC. This gives the protein CASSHDGEETQYF.

The chain recombines TRBV19 with TRBJ1-1; D remains unclear. V was pared by 7 bases and J by 5 bases, with 14 bases between. The CDR3 runs 13 residues. CDR1 is LNHDA and CDR2 is SQIVND in the germline V gene (reference sequence). The CDR3 nucleotides are TGTGCCAGTACCCGAAAACCCTGGACTGAAGCTTTCTTT. Protein: CASTRKPWTEAFF.

In its sample, this clone was seen once. This chain uses TRBV7-9 with TRBJ2-1; D gene uncertain. This CDR3 region has 16 residues. The V end was cut by 5 bases, the J end by 2 bases, with 16 bases between. CDR1 SEHNR and CDR2 FQNEAQ come from the germline V gene (reference sequence). CDR3 in DNA: TGTGCCAGCAGCAGCATTGCCTTGGGCCCCTACAATGAGCAGTTCTTC. As protein: CASSSIALGPYNEQFF.

Regarding this clone: This CDR3 is also generated by other DNA sequences in the sample. V usage is TRBV27 and J usage is TRBJ2-1; possible D gene TRBD2, 5 bases. Trimming cost V 3 bases and J 7 bases, with 13 bases left between them. CDR3 length equals 14 residues. Germline-derived CDR1 and CDR2 are MNHEY and SMNVEV (reference sequence). The CDR3 loop is CASSFRTSGNEQFF. The CDR3 bases are TGTGCCAGCAGTTTCCGGACTTCAGGTAATGAGCAGTTCTTC.